This is a list of T cell receptor beta chains from one sample in a study of shared clonotypes between healthy human individuals. TCRdb keeps only in-frame clones here, not all; method: immunoSEQ multiplex PCR. There are just over 2,000,000 clones in the sample; about 95% occur only once, and 1.1% lies in the top ten. Material: naive CD8+ T cells sorted from blood. The receptors come from a man aged 18 to 30 in good health. Each CDR3 is given with its conserved first and last residue. D genes are given only for firm matches. Clone size appears in some rows only: once, few, many, or a class for an expanded clone.

V gene,J gene,D gene,clone size,CDR3 DNA,CDR3 protein
TRBV30,TRBJ1-1,NA,NA,TGTGCCTGGATCGGGATCGGGCGGATGAACACTGAAGCTTTCTTT,CAWIGIGRMNTEAFF
TRBV7-9,TRBJ2-1,NA,NA,TGTGCCAGCAGCTCCCCGACGGAGTACTCCTACAATGAGCAGTTCTTC,CASSSPTEYSYNEQFF
TRBV5-4,TRBJ2-5,NA,once,TGTGCCAGCAGCCTCGGCCAAACTCAAGAGACCCAGTACTTC,CASSLGQTQETQYF
TRBV5-8,TRBJ2-7,TRBD1,NA,TGTGCCAGCGGACGGTCCGGGACAGCCTCCTACGAGCAGTACTTC,CASGRSGTASYEQYF
TRBV2,TRBJ2-1,NA,NA,TGTGGAACAGTGGTGGTGACCCCCAACTCCTACAATGAGCAGTTCTTC,CGTVVVTPNSYNEQFF
TRBV9,TRBJ1-1,NA,NA,TGTGCCAGCAGCGTAGCTCCCGGGGGTGGGACTGAAGCTTTCTTT,CASSVAPGGGTEAFF
TRBV7-8,TRBJ2-7,NA,NA,TGTGCCAGCAGCTTACCGGACACAGGGTGGTACGAGCAGTACTTC,CASSLPDTGWYEQYF
TRBV5-1,TRBJ1-2,TRBD1,NA,TGCGCCAGCAGCTTTTTGTGGGACAGTGTTAACTATGGCTACACCTTC,CASSFLWDSVNYGYTF
TRBV6-5,TRBJ2-7,NA,NA,TGTGCCAGCAGTTACTCTTCAGGGAGCTCCTACGAGCAGTACTTC,CASSYSSGSSYEQYF
TRBV11-2,TRBJ2-1,TRBD2,once,TGTGCCAGCAGCAGTGACGAGCGGGGCTACAATGAGCAGTTCTTC,CASSSDERGYNEQFF
TRBV5-6,TRBJ2-5,NA,NA,TGTGCCAGCAGCTTGGCCGGGGGAGAAGAGACCCAGTACTTC,CASSLAGGEETQYF
TRBV9,TRBJ2-3,NA,NA,TGTGCCAGCAGCGGTAGCTACTCTAGCACAGATACGCAGTATTTT,CASSGSYSSTDTQYF
TRBV12-5,TRBJ1-1,NA,NA,TGTGCTAGTGGTCAGATACAGGGCCTTGCAGTGACTGAAGCTTTCTTT,CASGQIQGLAVTEAFF
TRBV11-2,TRBJ2-7,NA,NA,TGTGCCAGCAGCTTAGTGGTTACCTACGAGCAGTACTTC,CASSLVVTYEQYF
TRBV6-1,TRBJ1-3,NA,NA,TGTGCCAGCAGGGGGGGCGGCGGAAACACCATATATTTT,CASRGGGGNTIYF
TRBV29-1,TRBJ1-2,NA,NA,TGCAGCGTTGAAGACGCGGTTGCAGAAGGCTACACCTTC,CSVEDAVAEGYTF
TRBV6-1,TRBJ1-2,NA,NA,TGTGCCAGCAGTGAAGTAGGAGTTGAGGGCTACACCTTC,CASSEVGVEGYTF
TRBV18,TRBJ1-1,NA,NA,TGTGCCAGCTCATCCCCCAGGGAGGGGAACACTGAAGCTTTCTTT,CASSSPREGNTEAFF
TRBV19,TRBJ2-7,NA,NA,TGTGCCAGTAGTTGGACCGGAGGGTCCTACGAGCAGTACTTC,CASSWTGGSYEQYF
TRBV6-5,TRBJ2-1,TRBD2,NA,TGTGCCAGCAGTAGCAGCGGGGCCTTAAATGAGCAGTTCTTC,CASSSSGALNEQFF
TRBV12-5,TRBJ1-1,TRBD1,NA,TGTGCTAGTGCCGCATCCCCAGGGGGCCCTGAAGCTTTCTTT,CASAASPGGPEAFF
TRBV9,TRBJ2-3,NA,NA,TGTGCCAGCAGCCCCCCGCGAGGGCCATCAGATACGCAGTATTTT,CASSPPRGPSDTQYF
TRBV10-1,TRBJ2-2,NA,NA,TGCGCCAGCAGTGACGGCGGGACCGGGGAGCTGTTTTTT,CASSDGGTGELFF
TRBV7-9,TRBJ2-1,NA,NA,TGTGCCAGCAGCAGGGACTACAATGAGCAGTTCTTC,CASSRDYNEQFF
TRBV6-5,TRBJ2-7,NA,NA,TGTGCCAGCAGTAACCCGGGGGACTACGAGCAGTACTTC,CASSNPGDYEQYF
TRBV11-2,TRBJ2-7,TRBD2,NA,TGTGCCAGCAGCACCGGGACTAGCGACTTTTACGAGCAGTACTTC,CASSTGTSDFYEQYF
TRBV7-9,TRBJ2-7,TRBD1,NA,TGTGCCAGCAGCTTCCCGGGACAGGGGGCCAACGAGCAGTACTTC,CASSFPGQGANEQYF
TRBV7-9,TRBJ2-7,TRBD2,NA,TGTGCCAGCAGCTCGGGACTAGCGGGAGAGTCGTACGAGCAGTACTTC,CASSSGLAGESYEQYF
TRBV18,TRBJ1-1,NA,NA,TGTGCCAGCTCACCACTGGACCAGGGGTGGGACACTGAAGCTTTCTTT,CASSPLDQGWDTEAFF
TRBV5-6,TRBJ2-3,TRBD2,NA,TGTGCCAGCAGCTTAGCGGGGGAACCGCCAGATACGCAGTATTTT,CASSLAGEPPDTQYF
TRBV5-4,TRBJ2-7,TRBD2,NA,TGTGCCAGCAGCTTTAGCGGGGGGCCTTCCTACGAGCAGTACTTC,CASSFSGGPSYEQYF
TRBV6-1,TRBJ2-7,NA,NA,TGTGCCAGCAGTGGTTTCGCCTACGAGCAGTACTTC,CASSGFAYEQYF
TRBV27,TRBJ2-1,NA,NA,TGTGCCAGCAGTTCAAACCGGGACTACAATGAGCAGTTCTTC,CASSSNRDYNEQFF
TRBV29-1,TRBJ2-1,NA,NA,TGCAGCGTTGAGGGTAGCGAGAAGTCGAGCTCCTACAATGAGCAGTTCTTC,CSVEGSEKSSSYNEQFF
TRBV2,TRBJ2-5,TRBD2,NA,TGTGCCAGCAGGGAGGGTTTCGTAGCGGGGTCCCTCCAAGAGACCCAGTACTTC,CASREGFVAGSLQETQYF
TRBV19,TRBJ2-1,NA,once,TGTGCCAGTAGTATAGATGCAGAGCACAATGAGCAGTTCTTC,CASSIDAEHNEQFF
TRBV4-1,TRBJ1-5,TRBD1,NA,TGCGCCAGCAGCCAGCAGGGACAGGGACGCAATCAGCCCCAGCATTTT,CASSQQGQGRNQPQHF
TRBV11-2,TRBJ2-7,NA,NA,TGTGCCAGCAGCTTGGACACCTACGAGCAGTACTTC,CASSLDTYEQYF
TRBV30,TRBJ2-7,NA,NA,TGTGCCTGGAGTGTACCCAGGGCGTTTCGGCCCTACGAGCAGTACTTC,CAWSVPRAFRPYEQYF
TRBV7-9,TRBJ1-1,TRBD1,NA,TGTGCCAGCAGCTACGGACAGGTGATGAACACTGAAGCTTTCTTT,CASSYGQVMNTEAFF
TRBV28,TRBJ2-3,TRBD1,few,TGTGCCAGCAGCTCCTTCACCGGACAGGGTAGCACAGATACGCAGTATTTT,CASSSFTGQGSTDTQYF
TRBV30,TRBJ2-1,TRBD2,few,TGTGCCTGGAGTGCAAAACGGGCGGGGGGGCTCTATGAGCAGTTCTTC,CAWSAKRAGGLYEQFF
TRBV13,TRBJ1-1,TRBD1,NA,TGTGCCAGCACCGAATTCGGACAGGGGAACACTGAAGCTTTCTTT,CASTEFGQGNTEAFF
TRBV6-5,TRBJ2-5,TRBD1,once,TGTGCCAGCAGAACCGGGACAGGGGGCAGGGAGACCCAGTACTTC,CASRTGTGGRETQYF
TRBV30,TRBJ1-1,NA,NA,TGTGCCTGGAGTGTAGGGGGGGATGAAGCTTTCTTT,CAWSVGGDEAFF
TRBV29-1,TRBJ2-1,TRBD2,NA,TGCAGCGTTGCGGGACTAGCGGCCGACAATGAGCAGTTCTTC,CSVAGLAADNEQFF
TRBV7-9,TRBJ2-7,TRBD2,NA,TGTGCCAGCAGCTTAGATAGCGGGAGCCCCTACGAGCAGTACTTC,CASSLDSGSPYEQYF
TRBV27,TRBJ2-1,TRBD2,NA,TGTGCCAGCAGCCTGGGACTAGCTGACTACAATGAGCAGTTCTTC,CASSLGLADYNEQFF
TRBV4-1,TRBJ2-7,NA,NA,TGCGCCAGCAGCCTTTCTAGAAGCTACGAGCAGTACTTC,CASSLSRSYEQYF
TRBV7-6,TRBJ2-3,NA,NA,TGTGCCAGCAGCTTAGTTGGGGGCAGCACAGATACGCAGTATTTT,CASSLVGGSTDTQYF
TRBV27,TRBJ2-5,NA,NA,TGTGCCAGCAGTTCGGACCTGGAGGAGACCCAGTACTTC,CASSSDLEETQYF
TRBV30,TRBJ2-7,TRBD2,NA,TGTGCCTGTTTAGTAGCGGGAGGAGAGGAGCAGTACTTC,CACLVAGGEEQYF
TRBV11-2,TRBJ1-5,NA,NA,TGTGCCAGCAGCCTAGGCCTCACCGACGGTCAGCCCCAGCATTTT,CASSLGLTDGQPQHF
TRBV5-1,TRBJ2-2,NA,NA,TGCGCCAGCAGCTTGGAAGACAGAACCACCGGGGAGCTGTTTTTT,CASSLEDRTTGELFF
TRBV7-9,TRBJ1-2,NA,NA,TGTGCCAGCAGCTCAACCCCGGCAGTCTATGGCTACACCTTC,CASSSTPAVYGYTF
TRBV11-2,TRBJ2-7,NA,NA,TGTGCCAGCAGCTTAGGCCCTAACTACGAGCAGTACTTC,CASSLGPNYEQYF
TRBV6-5,TRBJ1-4,NA,NA,TGTGCCAGCAGTTACTTAAGGGATGAAAAACTGTTTTTT,CASSYLRDEKLFF
TRBV7-9,TRBJ1-6,TRBD1,NA,TGTGCCAGCAGCGGAGACAGGGAGGAAAATTCACCCCTCCACTTT,CASSGDREENSPLHF
TRBV6-6,TRBJ2-5,NA,NA,TGTGCCAGCAGCCCCCGTTGGGACCCACCTGGGGAGACCCAGTACTTC,CASSPRWDPPGETQYF
TRBV4-1,TRBJ2-1,NA,NA,TGCGCCAGCAGCCAAAAGGGGGGGGTAAGCTCCTACAATGAGCAGTTCTTC,CASSQKGGVSSYNEQFF